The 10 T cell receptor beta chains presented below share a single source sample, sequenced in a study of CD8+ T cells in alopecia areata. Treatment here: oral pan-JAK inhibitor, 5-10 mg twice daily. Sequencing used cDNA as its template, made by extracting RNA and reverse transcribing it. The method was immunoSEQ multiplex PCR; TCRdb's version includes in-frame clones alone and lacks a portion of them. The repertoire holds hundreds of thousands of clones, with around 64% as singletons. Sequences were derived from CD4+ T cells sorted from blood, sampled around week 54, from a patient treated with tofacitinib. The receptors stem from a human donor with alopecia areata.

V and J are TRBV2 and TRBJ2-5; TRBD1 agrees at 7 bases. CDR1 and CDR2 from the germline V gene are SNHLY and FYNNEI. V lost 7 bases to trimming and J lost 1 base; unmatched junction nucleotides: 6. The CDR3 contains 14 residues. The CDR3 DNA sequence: TGTGCCAGCAAAGAAGGGACAGTCCAAGAGACCCAGTACTTC. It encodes CASKEGTVQETQYF.

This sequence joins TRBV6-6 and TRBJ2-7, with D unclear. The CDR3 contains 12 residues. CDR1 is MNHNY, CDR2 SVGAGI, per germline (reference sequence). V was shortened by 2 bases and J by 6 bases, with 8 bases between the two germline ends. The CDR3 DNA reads TGTGCCAGCAGTTACCTTGCAAGCGAGCAGTACTTC. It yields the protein CASSYLASEQYF.

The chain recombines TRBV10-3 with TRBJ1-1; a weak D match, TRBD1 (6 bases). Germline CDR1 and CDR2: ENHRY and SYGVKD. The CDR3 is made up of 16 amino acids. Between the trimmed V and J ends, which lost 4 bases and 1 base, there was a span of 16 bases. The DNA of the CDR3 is TGTGCCATCAGTGCGGGCACCGGGACACCGAACACTGAAGCTTTCTTT. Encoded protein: CAISAGTGTPNTEAFF.

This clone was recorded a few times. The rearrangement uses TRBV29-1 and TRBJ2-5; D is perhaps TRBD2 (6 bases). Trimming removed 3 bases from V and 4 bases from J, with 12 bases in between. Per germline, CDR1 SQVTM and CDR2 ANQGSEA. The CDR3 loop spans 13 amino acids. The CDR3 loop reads CSVDWRDLETQYF. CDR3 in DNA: TGCAGCGTTGATTGGAGGGATTTAGAGACCCAGTACTTC.

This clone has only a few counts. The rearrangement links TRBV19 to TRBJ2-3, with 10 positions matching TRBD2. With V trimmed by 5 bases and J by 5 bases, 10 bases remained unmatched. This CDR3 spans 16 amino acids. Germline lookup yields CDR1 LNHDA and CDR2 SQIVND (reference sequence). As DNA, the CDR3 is TGTGCCAGTAGTTCCCAACTAGCGGGGATGGGAGATACGCAGTATTTT. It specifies CASSSQLAGMGDTQYF. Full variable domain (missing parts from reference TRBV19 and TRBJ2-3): DGGITQSPKYLFRKEGQNVTLSCEQNLNHDAMYWYRQDPGQGLRLIYYSQIVNDFQKGDIAEGYSVSREKKESFPLTVTSAQKNPTAFYLCASSSQLAGMGDTQYFGPGTRLTVL.

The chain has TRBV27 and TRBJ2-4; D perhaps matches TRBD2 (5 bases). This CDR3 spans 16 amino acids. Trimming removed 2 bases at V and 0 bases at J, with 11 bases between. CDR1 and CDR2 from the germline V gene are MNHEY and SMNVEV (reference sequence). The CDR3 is CASSLRAGLAKNIQYF. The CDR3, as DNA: TGTGCCAGCAGTTTAAGGGCAGGACTAGCCAAAAACATTCAGTACTTC.

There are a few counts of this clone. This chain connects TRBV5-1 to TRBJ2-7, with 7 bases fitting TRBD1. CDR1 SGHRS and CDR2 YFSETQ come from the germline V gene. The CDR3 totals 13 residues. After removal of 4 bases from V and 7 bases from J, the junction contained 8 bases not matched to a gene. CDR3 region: CASSPDRVGEQYF. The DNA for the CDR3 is TGCGCCAGCAGCCCCGACAGGGTTGGTGAGCAGTACTTC.

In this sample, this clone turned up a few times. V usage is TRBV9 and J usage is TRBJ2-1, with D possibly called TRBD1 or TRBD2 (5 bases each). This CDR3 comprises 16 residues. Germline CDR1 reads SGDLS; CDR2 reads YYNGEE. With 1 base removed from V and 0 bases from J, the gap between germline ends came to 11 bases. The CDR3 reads CASSVWGSSSYNEQFF. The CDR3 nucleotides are TGTGCCAGCAGCGTATGGGGGTCCTCCTCCTACAATGAGCAGTTCTTC.

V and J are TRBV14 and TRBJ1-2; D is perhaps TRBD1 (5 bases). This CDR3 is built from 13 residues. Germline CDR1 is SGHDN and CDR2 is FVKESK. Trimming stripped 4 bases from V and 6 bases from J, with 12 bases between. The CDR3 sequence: CASSPRGGDGYTF. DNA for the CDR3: TGTGCCAGCAGCCCTCGCGGGGGAGATGGCTACACCTTC.

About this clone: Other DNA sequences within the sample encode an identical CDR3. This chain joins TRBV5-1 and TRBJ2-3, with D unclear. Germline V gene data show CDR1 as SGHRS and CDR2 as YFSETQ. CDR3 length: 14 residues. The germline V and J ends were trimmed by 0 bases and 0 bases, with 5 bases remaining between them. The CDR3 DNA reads TGCGCCAGCAGCTTGGAAACTAGCACAGATACGCAGTATTTT. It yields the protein CASSLETSTDTQYF.